The 22 T cell receptor beta chains in this list originate from one sample, sequenced in a study of Graves' ophthalmopathy and Graves' hyperthyroidism. Amplification of TCR beta CDR3 regions used RNA transcripts. HTBI-primed RT-PCR formed the first round, and a multiplex PCR formed the second. In TCRdb, the multiplex PCR reads were re-called with MiXCR into one record per CDR3 protein. The sample lists 900,000 to 1,200,000 distinct CDR3 sequences, 35% to 45% seen once, with over 8.5% in the top ten. Sequenced material: peripheral blood or thyroid tissue (not recorded which). Receptor source: an adult man with Graves' hyperthyroidism.

This clonotype was seen more than once but under ten times. The chain has TRBV5-1 and TRBJ2-7; D call uncertain. The V gene's germline CDR1 is SGHRS and CDR2 YFSETQ. V shed 4 bases and J shed 2 bases, with 13 bases lying between them. CDR3 size: 14 residues. CDR3 region: CASSAYRDTYEQYF. The CDR3 nucleotides are TGCGCCAGCAGCGCGTACAGAGACACCTACGAGCAGTACTTC.

This clonotype has ten or more counts. Sequence at one end of the junction differs from germline and may be a read error. The chain couples TRBV28 to TRBJ1-4, with a weak D call TRBD1 (5 bases). Germline assignment: CDR1 MDHEN and CDR2 SYDVKM. CDR3 length: 12 residues. CDR3 DNA: TGTGCCAGCAGTCTCAGGGCAGGAGGTGAAGTTTTT. This codes for CASSLRAGGEVF.

This clonotype was seen many times. The rearrangement links TRBV20-1 to TRBJ2-5, with D hard to call. The CDR3 spans 15 residues. V gave up 1 base and J gave up 1 base, with 13 bases separating them. Germline CDR1 reads DFQATT; CDR2 reads SNEGSKA (reference sequence). CDR3 nucleotides: TGCAGTGCTAGAGTGTTAGGTACGGGCCAAGAGACCCAGTACTTC. Translation gives CSARVLGTGQETQYF.

The chain employs TRBV5-1 and TRBJ1-1; 11 bases are shared with TRBD1. Germline-derived CDR1 and CDR2 are SGHRS and YFSETQ. Trimming at V came to 4 bases and at J to 4 bases, leaving 6 bases not matched to a gene. This CDR3 is 15 amino acids long. The chain's CDR3 is CASSLGQGVSTEAFF. The CDR3 DNA reads TGCGCCAGCAGCCTGGGACAGGGGGTGAGCACTGAAGCTTTCTTT.

This clonotype was observed many times. The gene calls are TRBV20-1 and TRBJ1-5; tentative D call: TRBD1 (6 bases). V lost 3 bases and J 0 bases, leaving 15 bases between the germline ends. Germline loops: CDR1 DFQATT, CDR2 SNEGSKA (reference sequence). CDR3 length: 16 residues. Here the CDR3 DNA reads TGCAGTGCTAGGTCCCTCGGGGGGCGTAGCAATCAGCCCCAGCATTTT. Amino acid sequence: CSARSLGGRSNQPQHF.

V and J are TRBV15 and TRBJ1-2; TRBD1 might be the D (6 bases). The CDR3 runs to 12 residues. V was trimmed by 8 bases and J by 4 bases, leaving 11 bases between them. Germline values: CDR1 LNHNV, CDR2 YYDKDF (reference sequence). The CDR3: CATGGGGYGYTF. DNA for the CDR3: TGTGCCACCGGAGGAGGGGGCTATGGCTACACCTTC.

This clonotype was seen ten or more times. The gene calls are TRBV7-8 and TRBJ1-5; TRBD1 aligns across 8 bases. The CDR3 loop spans 13 amino acids. V dropped 8 bases and J dropped 1; count of bases not matched to a gene: 1. Per the germline V gene, CDR1 is SGHVS and CDR2 is FQNEAQ. CDR3 in amino acids: CASGQGSNQPQHF. The CDR3 bases are TGTGCCAGCGGACAGGGCAGCAATCAGCCCCAGCATTTT.

This clonotype was detected ten times or more. The chain employs TRBV10-3 and TRBJ1-3, with TRBD1 matching over 9 bases. V shed 8 bases, J shed 0 bases, and the junction held 8 bases outside the gene matches. This CDR3 is built from 16 residues. Germline V CDR1 and CDR2: ENHRY, SYGVKD. CDR3 amino acids: CAIRDRERSSGNTIYF. The CDR3 coding sequence is TGTGCCATCCGGGACAGGGAAAGGAGCTCTGGAAACACCATATATTTT.

Concerning this clonotype itself: One end of the junction fails to match germline, which may point to a read error. This chain links TRBV15 with TRBJ2-5; D is ambiguous. Germline V lookup: CDR1 LNHNV, CDR2 YYDKDF (reference sequence). CDR3 length: 15 residues. The CDR3 loop is CAASSLRFPSETQYF. The CDR3, as DNA: TGTGCCGCCAGCAGCTTGCGGTTCCCGTCGGAGACCCAGTACTTC. The full variable domain, in which reference TRBV15 and TRBJ2-5 provide the parts outside the CDR3, is DAMVIQNPRYQVTQFGKPVTLSCSQTLNHNVMYWYQQKSSQAPKLLFHYYDKDFNNEADTPDNFQSRRPNTSFCFLDIRSPGLGDTAMYLCAASSLRFPSETQYFGPGTRLLVL.

A few counts support this clonotype. The chain recombines TRBV9 with TRBJ2-7; D gene unclear. CDR3 length: 12 residues. Germline CDR1 and CDR2: SGDLS and YYNGEE. V was shortened by 2 bases and J by 4 bases, with 7 bases between the two germline ends. CDR3 nucleotide sequence: TGTGCCAGCAGCGTTACAGAATACGAGCAGTACTTC. Residues: CASSVTEYEQYF.

J is TRBJ2-2 and V is TRBV9; D is perhaps TRBD2 (6 bases). Looked up from germline, CDR1 is SGDLS and CDR2 is YYNGEE. This CDR3 has 15 residues. The V end was cut by 7 bases, the J end by 4 bases, with 17 bases between. In DNA, the CDR3 is TGTGCCAGCGGCGGGGCGTTAAGGGTCACCGGGGAGCTGTTTTTT. Residues: CASGGALRVTGELFF.

The J gene is TRBJ1-2, the V gene TRBV5-6; 11 nucleotides line up with TRBD1. Per the germline V gene, CDR1 is SGHDT and CDR2 is YYEEEE. V was pared by 5 bases and J by 1 base, with 7 bases of the junction left unmatched. The CDR3 totals 16 residues. CDR3 DNA: TGTGCCAGCAGTAAAGGACAGGGGGCGATTAACTATGGCTACACCTTC. Protein product: CASSKGQGAINYGYTF.

This clonotype was recorded a few times. The V call is TRBV13, the J call TRBJ2-7; 8 positions agree with TRBD2. There are 15 residues in the CDR3. Trimming removed 1 base from V and 4 bases from J; junction bases left unmatched: 6. From germline, CDR1 is PRHDT and CDR2 FYEKMQ (reference sequence). The CDR3 DNA is TGTGCCAGCAGCTTAGCGGGGGGGCAACGGTACGAGCAGTACTTC. It is translated as CASSLAGGQRYEQYF.

This clonotype was seen ten or more times. V is TRBV7-2 and J is TRBJ2-7; TRBD2 aligns across 8 bases. J gave up 3 bases and V 3 bases, and 7 bases lay outside the gene matches. The CDR3 loop spans 15 amino acids. Germline loops: CDR1 SGHTA, CDR2 FQGNSA. CDR3: CASSLMAGGFYEQYF. Here the CDR3 DNA reads TGTGCCAGCAGCTTGATGGCGGGGGGATTCTACGAGCAGTACTTC.

The rearrangement joins TRBV10-3 to TRBJ1-2; D gene ambiguous. CDR1 ENHRY and CDR2 SYGVKD come from the germline V gene. The CDR3 extends over 13 amino acids. The V end lost 1 base, the J end lost 8 bases, and 11 bases lay between the germline ends. The CDR3 protein is CAISELPEGGYTF. The DNA of the CDR3 is TGTGCCATCAGTGAGTTACCTGAGGGAGGCTACACCTTC.

Note on this clonotype: Since a much larger clone is just one base distant, this may be a read error. The chain joins TRBV10-2 to TRBJ1-4; the D is unclear. V lost 4 bases and J lost 3, with 9 bases in between. The germline V gene encodes CDR1 WSHSY and CDR2 SAAADI. The CDR3 extends over 14 amino acids. The CDR3 DNA reads TGCGCCAGCAGTGGGAGGAGCTCTAATGAAAAACTGTTTTTT. Its protein product is CASSGRSSNEKLFF.

The sample holds a few counts of this clonotype. This rearrangement joins TRBV11-2 to TRBJ1-5, with 8 positions matching TRBD1. The CDR3 consists of 17 residues. The germline CDR1 and CDR2 sequences are SGHAT and FQNNGV. Losses at the gene ends were 5 bases for V and 0 bases for J; bases not matched to a gene: 9. CDR3 protein: CASSRGTGINSNQPQHF. CDR3 bases: TGTGCCAGCAGCCGTGGGACAGGAATTAATAGCAATCAGCCCCAGCATTTT. Using reference TRBV11-2 and TRBJ1-5 for the parts outside the CDR3, the full variable domain is EAGVAQSPRYKIIEKRQSVAFWCNPISGHATLYWYQQILGQGPKLLIQFQNNGVVDDSQLPKDRFSAERLKGVDSTLKIQPAKLEDSAVYLCASSRGTGINSNQPQHFGDGTRLSIL.

This clonotype appeared a single time. The genes are TRBV20-1 and TRBJ1-1; 7 nucleotides align to TRBD1. This CDR3 has 14 residues. Trimming at V came to 6 bases and at J to 5 bases, leaving 12 bases not matched to a gene. Germline loops: CDR1 DFQATT, CDR2 SNEGSKA (reference sequence). CDR3 bases: TGCAGTGCCAACCCGACTTCCAGGGGGACTGAAGCTTTCTTT. Translated: CSANPTSRGTEAFF.

In its sample, this clonotype was seen many times. The genes are TRBV20-1 and TRBJ2-7, with 10 bases matching TRBD2. This CDR3 comprises 15 residues. Germline CDR1 DFQATT, CDR2 SNEGSKA (reference sequence). With V trimmed by 5 bases and J by 0 bases, 7 bases remained unmatched. The CDR3 DNA reads TGCAGTGCTCAACACCGGACTAGCGGCTCCTACGAGCAGTACTTC. This gives the protein CSAQHRTSGSYEQYF.

This clonotype was detected a few times. The rearrangement joins TRBV5-1 to TRBJ2-5; 9 nucleotides align to TRBD2. CDR1 and CDR2 (germline): SGHRS, YFSETQ. This CDR3 is 17 amino acids long. V trimming: 2 bases; J trimming: 2 bases; junction bases outside the gene matches: 10. The CDR3 DNA follows: TGCGCCAGCAGCTTCGGGACTAGCCTTCCCTCACAAGAGACCCAGTACTTC. It encodes CASSFGTSLPSQETQYF.

V usage is TRBV19 and J usage is TRBJ1-5; 7 bases line up with TRBD1. The CDR3 covers 16 residues. CDR1 is LNHDA, CDR2 SQIVND, per germline (reference sequence). Germline trimming cut 2 bases from V and 5 bases from J; bases unmatched to any gene: 9. The CDR3 region has the DNA TGTGCCAGTAGTATACCAGGGGGGGGGTTGCATCAGCCCCAGCATTTT. Amino acid sequence: CASSIPGGGLHQPQHF.

This clonotype has ten or more counts. The chain is built from TRBV19 and TRBJ2-7; a weak D match, TRBD1 (5 bases). This CDR3 comprises 14 residues. The germline gives CDR1 LNHDA, CDR2 SQIVND (reference sequence). V lost 1 base, J lost 3 bases, and 10 bases lay in between. In DNA, the CDR3 is TGTGCCAGTAGTATAGTAGGGGCAGGCTACGAGCAGTACTTC. Protein product: CASSIVGAGYEQYF.